This T cell receptor (beta chain) appears in the sequencing data of a study of cytomegalovirus exposure and HLA in healthy donors. General study findings and limits: A link between a missense DCLRE1C variant and TCR beta V- and J-gene trimming emerged from a later analysis.

It was with 60 Vbeta and 13 Jbeta primers that the PCR ran. Assay: immunoSEQ multiplex PCR; the TCRdb copy retains only in-frame clones and omits some. The repertoire includes approximately 220,000 clones, approximately 80% of them detected once, and roughly 0.7% sits in the top ten. Donors consisted of healthy bone marrow donors. Note on this clone: No antigen is known for it.

This CDR3 comprises 19 residues. V lost 0 bases and J lost 0; bases outside the gene matches: 13. Germline CDR1 and CDR2: SQVTM and ANQGSEA. The source material was PBMCs. This sequence joins TRBV29-1 and TRBJ2-5; 10 positions agree with TRBD1. The clonotype originates from a boy aged 2 to 10 in good health and CMV-seronegative. Here the CDR3 DNA reads TGCAGCGTTGAAGATCGGGCACGTGACAGGGGGCAATACCAAGAGACCCAGTACTTC. This translates into CSVEDRARDRGQYQETQYF.